This TCR beta chain was identified in a study of cytomegalovirus exposure and HLA in healthy donors. Points from the study as a whole: A later analysis found that most CMV-associated TCR beta chains appeared HLA-restricted.

Researchers ran the PCR with 60 Vbeta and 13 Jbeta primers. Authors' analysis steps: Roughly 10 million shared chains were among tens of millions of unique TCR beta chains counted in a later analysis. TCRdb keeps only in-frame clones here, not all; method: immunoSEQ multiplex PCR. V, J and clone size derive from that table, while D and trimming were established from the DNA sequence. The sample holds about 150,000 clones, under 85% seen once. Notes on this clone: Its antigen is not identified.

The germline CDR1 and CDR2 sequences are MDHEN and SYDVKM. The CDR3 spans 11 residues. Trimming removed 7 bases from V and 10 bases from J; junction bases left unmatched: 3. This chain joins TRBV28 and TRBJ2-1; 8 nucleotides align to TRBD1. What was sequenced was PBMCs. The sequence was obtained from a man younger than 30 in good health and CMV-seronegative. The CDR3 bases are TGTGCCAGCAACAGGGGGTTGGAGCAGTTCTTC. Protein sequence: CASNRGLEQFF.